The clone carrying this T cell receptor beta chain was seen ten or more times. Its antigen is not known. The sample belongs to a study of T cell repertoires in cytomegalovirus infection. As for the study in general: An indication of both CMV infection and matching HLA type came from public TCR beta signatures. Study-wide points: Of the TCR beta families, the public ones yielded a cumulative frequency that identified carriers of CMV plus the relevant HLA. HLA-C-restricted CMV-specific TCR beta clonotypes prevailed in the ex vivo response.

Each CDR3 protein gets one entry after TCRdb re-called the reads with MiXCR. Among around 490,000 distinct CDR3 sequences listed, more than 25% were seen once. V was clipped by 1 base and J by 3 bases; unmatched bases: 15. From germline, CDR1 is SGHVS and CDR2 FQNEAQ. The length of the CDR3 is 20 residues. The rearrangement joins TRBV7-8 to TRBJ2-5; 12 positions agree with TRBD2. Sequenced: PBMCs. This TCR derives from a human donor in good health (CMV status not recorded). Some clones in this sample may be carry-over from other donors' samples. In DNA form, the CDR3 reads TGTGCCAGCAGCTTAGTTAGAAAGTTGAGACTAGCGGGAGTCGAAGAGACCCAGTACTTC. Its protein is CASSLVRKLRLAGVEETQYF.